This entry describes one T cell receptor beta chain. Its antigen remains unidentified. The data derive from a study of cytomegalovirus exposure and HLA in healthy donors. General study results and limits: Later work found most CMV-associated TCR beta chains apparently HLA-restricted. Analyses of presence/absence relied on an assumption of roughly uniform sequencing depth across donors. A later analysis showed that HLA-associated TCR beta chains had undergone more clonal expansion than equally common others.

Both 60 Vbeta primers and 13 Jbeta primers went into the PCR. Original data processing: Per a later analysis, the number of unique TCR beta chains was some 75 million, of which some 10 million were shared. Some clones are missing from TCRdb's copy, which holds only in-frame ones; the method was immunoSEQ multiplex PCR. V, J and clone size were drawn from that table, and D and trimming were deduced from the DNA. The table lists more than 150,000 clones, 75% to 85% of them singletons. The CDR3 spans 14 residues. From germline, CDR1 is SGHVS and CDR2 FQNEAQ. V was cut by 2 bases and J by 4 bases, with 12 bases left in between.

The receptor was isolated from a woman aged 18-35 years in good health and CMV-seronegative. V is TRBV7-8 and J is TRBJ2-7; possible D gene TRBD1, 5 bases. The sample comprised PBMCs. The CDR3 loop reads CASSLIGREYEQYF. The CDR3 DNA reads as TGTGCCAGCAGCTTAATTGGCAGGGAATACGAGCAGTACTTC.